This T cell receptor beta chain was obtained from a study of identifying expanded T cells in peripheral blood. Study-wide findings and caveats: Two-week clone count variance significantly increased as total template count grew. Over two and four weeks, about 17 and 20 clones changed, versus roughly 1.1 between replicates.

For this clone: Its antigen is still unknown.

During the collection period, no donor immune events like infections were recorded. Germline loops: CDR1 MNHEY, CDR2 SMNVEV (reference sequence). The V end was cut by 3 bases, the J end by 0 bases, with 17 bases between. CDR3 length equals 18 residues. Here immunoSEQ multiplex PCR was the method, and the copy in TCRdb shows in-frame clones only, minus some. The repertoire holds tens of thousands of clones, with 85% as singletons. V gene TRBV27 combines with J gene TRBJ1-4; maybe TRBD1 (6 bases). The sample consisted of blood. The TCR sequence derives from a person aged 18 to 75 in good health. The CDR3 coding sequence is TGTGCCAGCAGTTTTTTTGGGGGCCCGGGCGCAACTAATGAAAAACTGTTTTTT. Its protein is CASSFFGGPGATNEKLFF. The full variable domain, its missing parts supplied by reference TRBV27 and TRBJ1-4, is EAQVTQNPRYLITVTGKKLTVTCSQNMNHEYMSWYRQDPGLGLRQIYYSMNVEVTDKGDVPEGYKVSRKEKRNFPLILESPSPNQTSLYFCASSFFGGPGATNEKLFFGSGTQLSVL.